This T cell receptor (beta chain) stems from a study of shared clonotypes between healthy human individuals. Generated by immunoSEQ multiplex PCR, the TCRdb table keeps only in-frame clones and is missing some. In the table there are about 470,000 clones, roughly 80% of which are singletons. Germline V CDR1 and CDR2: GTSNPN, SVGIG (reference sequence). The CDR3 totals 15 residues. V lost 4 bases to trimming and J lost 0 bases, with 13 bases between them. Specimen: PBMCs. The receptor's source is a woman aged 35 to 49 in good health. Some clones in this sample may be carry-over from other donors' samples. The genes are TRBV30 and TRBJ1-5, with a weak D call TRBD1 (5 bases). CDR3 sequence (DNA): TGTGCCTGGACCCCGGGGGGGTATAGCAATCAGCCCCAGCATTTT. This codes for CAWTPGGYSNQPQHF.